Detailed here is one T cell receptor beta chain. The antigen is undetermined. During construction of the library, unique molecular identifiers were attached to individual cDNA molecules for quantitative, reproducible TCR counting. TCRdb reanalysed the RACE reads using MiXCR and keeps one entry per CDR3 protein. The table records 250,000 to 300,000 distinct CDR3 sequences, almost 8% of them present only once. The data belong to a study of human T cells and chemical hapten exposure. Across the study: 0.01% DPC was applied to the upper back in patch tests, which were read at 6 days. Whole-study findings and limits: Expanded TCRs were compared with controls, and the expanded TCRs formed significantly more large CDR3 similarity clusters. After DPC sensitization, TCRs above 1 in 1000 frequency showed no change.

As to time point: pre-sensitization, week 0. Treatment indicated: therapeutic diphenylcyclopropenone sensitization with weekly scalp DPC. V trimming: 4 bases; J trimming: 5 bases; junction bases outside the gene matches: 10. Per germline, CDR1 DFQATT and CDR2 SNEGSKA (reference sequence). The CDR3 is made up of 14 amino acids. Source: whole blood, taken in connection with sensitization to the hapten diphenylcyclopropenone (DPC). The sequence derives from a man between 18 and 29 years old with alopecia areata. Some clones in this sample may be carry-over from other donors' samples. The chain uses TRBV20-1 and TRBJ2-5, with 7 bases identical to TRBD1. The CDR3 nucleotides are TGCAGTGCTAAGGGACAGCTGGTGGCGGAGACCCAGTACTTC. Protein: CSAKGQLVAETQYF.